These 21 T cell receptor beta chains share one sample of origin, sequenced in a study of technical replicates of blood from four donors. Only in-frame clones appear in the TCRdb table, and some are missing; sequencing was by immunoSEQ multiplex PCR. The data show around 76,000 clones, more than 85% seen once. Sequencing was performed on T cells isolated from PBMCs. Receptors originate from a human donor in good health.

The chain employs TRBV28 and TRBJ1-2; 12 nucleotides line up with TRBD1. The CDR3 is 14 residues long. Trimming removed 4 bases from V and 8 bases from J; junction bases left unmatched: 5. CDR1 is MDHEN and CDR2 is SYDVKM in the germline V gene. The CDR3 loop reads CASSSGQGASGYTF. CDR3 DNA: TGTGCCAGCAGTTCGGGACAGGGGGCATCCGGCTACACCTTC.

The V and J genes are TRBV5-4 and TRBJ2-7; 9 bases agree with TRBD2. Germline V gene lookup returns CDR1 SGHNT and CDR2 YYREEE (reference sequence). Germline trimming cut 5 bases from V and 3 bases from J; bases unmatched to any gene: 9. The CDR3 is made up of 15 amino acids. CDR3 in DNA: TGTGCCAGCAGTCCGGAGGGCGGGGGGGACTACGAGCAGTACTTC. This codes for CASSPEGGGDYEQYF.

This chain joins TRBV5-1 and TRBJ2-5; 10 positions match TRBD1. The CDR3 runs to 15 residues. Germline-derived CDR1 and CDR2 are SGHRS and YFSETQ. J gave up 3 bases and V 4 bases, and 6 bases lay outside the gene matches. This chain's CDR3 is CASSVTGTGEETQYF. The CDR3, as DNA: TGCGCCAGCAGCGTTACCGGGACAGGGGAAGAGACCCAGTACTTC.

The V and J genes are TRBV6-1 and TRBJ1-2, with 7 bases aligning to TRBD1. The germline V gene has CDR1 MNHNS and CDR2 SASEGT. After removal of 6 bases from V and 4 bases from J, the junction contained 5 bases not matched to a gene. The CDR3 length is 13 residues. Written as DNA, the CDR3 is TGTGCCAGCAGGGGGGACAGTTCCTATGGCTACACCTTC. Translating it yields CASRGDSSYGYTF.

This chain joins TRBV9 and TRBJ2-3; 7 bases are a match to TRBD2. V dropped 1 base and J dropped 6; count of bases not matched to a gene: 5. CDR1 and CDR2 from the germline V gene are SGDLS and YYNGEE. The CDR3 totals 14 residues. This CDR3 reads CASSVSGGVDTQYF. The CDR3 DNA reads TGTGCCAGCAGCGTATCGGGGGGAGTGGATACGCAGTATTTT.

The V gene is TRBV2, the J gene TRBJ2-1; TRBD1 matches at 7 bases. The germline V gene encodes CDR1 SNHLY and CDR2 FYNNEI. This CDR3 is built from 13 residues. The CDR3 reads CTTGRISYNEQFF. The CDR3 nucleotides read TGTACGACAGGGCGAATCTCCTACAATGAGCAGTTCTTC.

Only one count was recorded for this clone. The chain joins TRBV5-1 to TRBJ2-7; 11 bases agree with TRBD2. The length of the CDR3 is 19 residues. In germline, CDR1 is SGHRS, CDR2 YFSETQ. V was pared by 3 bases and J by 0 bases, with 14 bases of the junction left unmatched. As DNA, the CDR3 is TGCGCCAGCAGCTCCACCGGGACTAGCGGATACCCGAGCTCCTACGAGCAGTACTTC. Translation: CASSSTGTSGYPSSYEQYF.

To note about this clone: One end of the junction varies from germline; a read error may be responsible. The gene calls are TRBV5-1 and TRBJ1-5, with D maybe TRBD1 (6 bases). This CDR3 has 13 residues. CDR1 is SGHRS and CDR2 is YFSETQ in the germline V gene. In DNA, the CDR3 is TGCGCCAGCAGATTGGACAGCTATCAGCCCCAGCATTTT. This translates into CASRLDSYQPQHF.

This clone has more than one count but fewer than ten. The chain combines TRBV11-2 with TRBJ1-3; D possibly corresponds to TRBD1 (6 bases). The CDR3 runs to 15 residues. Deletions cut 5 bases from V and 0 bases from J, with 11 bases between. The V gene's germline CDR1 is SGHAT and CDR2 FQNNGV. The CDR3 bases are TGTGCCAGCAGCCGACAGGATAGCTCTGGAAACACCATATATTTT. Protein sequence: CASSRQDSSGNTIYF.

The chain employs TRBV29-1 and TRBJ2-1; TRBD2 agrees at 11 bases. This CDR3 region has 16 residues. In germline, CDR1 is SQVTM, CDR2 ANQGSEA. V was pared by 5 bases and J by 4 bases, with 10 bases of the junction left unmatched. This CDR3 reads CSVRTPLAGGYNEQFF. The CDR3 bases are TGCAGCGTTCGGACCCCTCTAGCGGGGGGTTACAATGAGCAGTTCTTC.

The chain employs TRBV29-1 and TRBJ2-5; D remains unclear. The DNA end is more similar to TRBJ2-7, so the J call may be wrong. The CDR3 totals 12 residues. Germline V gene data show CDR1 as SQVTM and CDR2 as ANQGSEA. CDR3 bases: TGCAGCGTTGAAGGGTCCTCCTACGAGCAGTACTTC. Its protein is CSVEGSSYEQYF.

This CDR3 reads CASSFSQGADTQYF. The CDR3 coding sequence is TGTGCCAGCAGCTTCTCCCAGGGGGCTGATACGCAGTATTTT. The J gene is TRBJ2-3, the V gene TRBV7-8; 8 nucleotides match TRBD1. The CDR3 is 14 residues long. CDR1 SGHVS and CDR2 FQNEAQ come from the germline V gene. Unmatched junction bases numbered 5, after V lost 3 bases and J lost 6 bases.

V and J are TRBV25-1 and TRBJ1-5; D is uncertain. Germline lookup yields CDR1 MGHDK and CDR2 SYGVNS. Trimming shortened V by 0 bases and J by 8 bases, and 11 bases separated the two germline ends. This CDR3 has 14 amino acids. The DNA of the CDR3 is TGTGCCAGCAGTGAATACCAGGCCCCGGAGCCCCAGCATTTT. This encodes CASSEYQAPEPQHF.

The CDR3 bases are TGTGCCGCCAGGGGGAGGAACACCGGGGAGCTGTTTTTT. Its translation: CAARGRNTGELFF. The chain uses TRBV6-6 and TRBJ2-2, with 7 bases identical to TRBD1. Germline CDR1 reads MNHNY; CDR2 reads SVGAGI (reference sequence). This CDR3 contains 13 residues. With V trimmed by 11 bases and J by 1 base, 4 bases remained unmatched.

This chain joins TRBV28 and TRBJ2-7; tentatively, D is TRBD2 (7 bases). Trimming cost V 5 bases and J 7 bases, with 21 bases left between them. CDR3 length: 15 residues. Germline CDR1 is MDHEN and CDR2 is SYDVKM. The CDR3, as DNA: TGTGCCAGCAGTAGCGGGACAATCCTTTTTAATGAGCAGTACTTC. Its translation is CASSSGTILFNEQYF.

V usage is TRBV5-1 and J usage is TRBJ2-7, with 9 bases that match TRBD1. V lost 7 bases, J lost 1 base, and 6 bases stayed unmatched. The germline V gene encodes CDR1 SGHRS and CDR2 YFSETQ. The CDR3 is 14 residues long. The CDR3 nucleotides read TGCGCCAGCCAGGGACAGGGTCAATCCTACGAGCAGTACTTC. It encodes CASQGQGQSYEQYF.

CDR3 bases: TGTGCCAGCAGCGCTACGGTACAACTAAAGACAGATACGCAGTATTTT. It codes for CASSATVQLKTDTQYF. The V and J genes are TRBV9 and TRBJ2-3; no definite D call. CDR1 is SGDLS and CDR2 is YYNGEE in the germline V gene. The CDR3 sequence is 16 residues long. Trimming removed 3 bases at V and 3 bases at J, with 17 bases between.

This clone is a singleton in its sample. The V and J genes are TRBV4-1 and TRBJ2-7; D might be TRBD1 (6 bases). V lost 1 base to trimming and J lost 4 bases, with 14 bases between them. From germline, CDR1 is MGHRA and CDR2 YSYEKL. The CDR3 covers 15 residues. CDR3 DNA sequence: TGCGCCAGCAGCCAAGGAGGGGGACGGGGATACGAGCAGTACTTC. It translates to CASSQGGGRGYEQYF.

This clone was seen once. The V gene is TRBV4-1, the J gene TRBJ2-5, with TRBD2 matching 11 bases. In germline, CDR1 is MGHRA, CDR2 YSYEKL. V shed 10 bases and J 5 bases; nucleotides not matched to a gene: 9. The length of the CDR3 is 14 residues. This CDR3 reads CANIAGGPAETQYF. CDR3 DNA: TGCGCCAACATAGCGGGAGGGCCGGCGGAGACCCAGTACTTC.

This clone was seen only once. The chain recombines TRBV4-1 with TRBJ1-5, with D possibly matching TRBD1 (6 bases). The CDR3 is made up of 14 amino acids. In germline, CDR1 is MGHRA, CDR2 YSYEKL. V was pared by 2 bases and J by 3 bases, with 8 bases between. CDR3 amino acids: CASSQWGPNQPQHF. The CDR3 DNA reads TGCGCCAGCAGCCAATGGGGGCCCAATCAGCCCCAGCATTTT.

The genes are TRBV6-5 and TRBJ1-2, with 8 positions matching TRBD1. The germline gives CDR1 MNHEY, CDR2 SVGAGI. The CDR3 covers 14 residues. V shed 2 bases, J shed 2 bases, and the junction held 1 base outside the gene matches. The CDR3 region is CASSYDRGNYGYTF. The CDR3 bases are TGTGCCAGCAGTTACGACAGGGGCAACTATGGCTACACCTTC.